This TCR beta chain was documented in a study of blood T cells in healthy people across ages. About the study: About one barcoded beta molecule was captured per two T cells (by template switching).

Researchers isolated at least 6 million PBMCs per sample. After removal of 5 bases from V and 3 bases from J, the junction contained 7 bases not matched to a gene. The length of the CDR3 is 15 residues. CDR1 is LGHDT and CDR2 is YNNKEL in the germline V gene (reference sequence). It was with a sample-barcoded 5' primer and a J-beta primer mix that a second PCR of about 7 to 12 cycles was run. TCRdb fed the 5' RACE reads into MiXCR, producing one record per CDR3 protein. Of approximately 360,000 distinct CDR3 sequences in the sample, approximately 47% are singletons; the top ten hold under 65%. This TCR came from a man between 60 and 75 years old in good health. The rearrangement links TRBV3-1 to TRBJ1-3; the match to TRBD1 covers 7 bases. Input material: blood. CDR3 nucleotides: TGTGCCAGCAGCGGTAACAGGGGTAGTGGAAACACCATATATTTT. Its protein product is CASSGNRGSGNTIYF.